This T cell receptor (beta chain) was obtained from a study of PD-1 blockade in classical Hodgkin lymphoma. Study-level information: Administration of nivolumab to patients was at 3 mg/kg intravenously every 2 weeks.

The time point is: cycle 4 day 1 (C4D1), after around six weeks of nivolumab. Each of the patients experienced relapse following autologous stem cell transplantation, and their brentuximab vedotin exposure differed. The CDR3 runs to 12 residues. CDR1 is MNHNY and CDR2 is SVGAGI in the germline V gene (reference sequence). V shed 6 bases and J shed 4 bases, with 9 bases lying between them. Assay used: immunoSEQ multiplex PCR; TCRdb lists only in-frame clones, some missing. The sample consists of tens of thousands of clones, over 75% of them appearing once. The J gene is TRBJ1-2, the V gene TRBV6-6, with D perhaps matching TRBD1 (5 bases). The material sequenced was peripheral blood mononuclear cells (PBMCs), taken before the fourth cycle of nivolumab. This sequence originates from a human donor with classical Hodgkin lymphoma. DNA of the CDR3: TGTGCCAGCAGCGACAGTACCTATGGCTACACCTTC. This gives the protein CASSDSTYGYTF.